A single count supports the clone carrying this T cell receptor beta chain. Its antigen is as yet unknown. These data belong to a study of OX40 agonist ivuxolimab in advanced cancers. Study details: Patients enrolled in dose escalation were diagnosed with hepatocellular carcinoma, melanoma, renal cell or head and neck cancer.

Study-level results: Which antigen the expanded peripheral T cells recognized is unknown.

Per germline, CDR1 LGHNT and CDR2 FRNRAP. V lost 3 bases and J lost 4, with 8 bases in between. This CDR3 is 13 amino acids long. Peripheral blood came from all dose cohorts at three timepoints. Produced via immunoSEQ multiplex PCR; TCRdb's table is partial and in-frame only. The sample records 55,000 to 75,000 clones, approximately 82% being singletons. Sequencing used CD4+ or CD8+ T cells sorted from blood, obtained in a trial of the OX40 agonist ivuxolimab. This TCR was recovered from an adult with an advanced solid tumor such as melanoma, head and neck, liver or kidney cancer. The rearrangement uses TRBV12-5 and TRBJ2-3; D possibly matches TRBD1 or TRBD2 (5 bases each). CDR3 loop: CASGFMGADTQYF. The DNA of the CDR3 is TGTGCTAGTGGTTTCATGGGGGCAGATACGCAGTATTTT.